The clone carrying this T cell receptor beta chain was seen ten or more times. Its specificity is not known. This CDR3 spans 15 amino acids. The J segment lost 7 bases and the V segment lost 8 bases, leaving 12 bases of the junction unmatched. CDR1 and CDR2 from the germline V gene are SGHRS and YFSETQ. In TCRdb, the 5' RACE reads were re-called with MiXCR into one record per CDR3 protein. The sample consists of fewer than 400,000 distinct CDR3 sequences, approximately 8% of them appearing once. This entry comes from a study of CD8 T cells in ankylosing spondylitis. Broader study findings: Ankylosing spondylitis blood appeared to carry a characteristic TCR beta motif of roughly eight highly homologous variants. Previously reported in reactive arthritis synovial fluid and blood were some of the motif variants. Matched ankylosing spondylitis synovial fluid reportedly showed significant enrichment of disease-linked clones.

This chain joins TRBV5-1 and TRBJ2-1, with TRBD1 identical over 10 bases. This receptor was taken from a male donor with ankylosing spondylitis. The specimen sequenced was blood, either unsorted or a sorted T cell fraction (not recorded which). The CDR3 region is CASTPGQGLRNEQFF. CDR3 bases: TGCGCCAGTACTCCGGGACAGGGGCTTCGGAATGAGCAGTTCTTC.